These T cell receptor beta chains were read from a single sample in a study of vaccination and CD4 T cells after COVID-19. Their specific antigens are unknown. Each CDR3 protein gets one entry after TCRdb re-called the PCR reads with MiXCR. Of 20,000 to 25,000 distinct CDR3 sequences in the sample, around 42% were seen once. The source was CD4+ T cells from blood, cultured in vitro, collected about 7 months after SARS-CoV-2 vaccination. The receptors derive from a human donor who had recovered from COVID-19. Both conserved end residues are part of each CDR3. D genes are given only for firm matches. The size entry is marked missing in some rows and otherwise reads once, few, many or a size class.

size: NA
V: TRBV7-2
J: TRBJ2-2
D: NA
DNA: TGTGCCAGCAGCTTAGTTGGTTTCGGGCCTAACACCGGGGAGCTGTTTTTT
CDR3: CASSLVGFGPNTGELFF

size: NA
V: TRBV19
J: TRBJ1-5
D: NA
DNA: TGTGCCAGTAGTACCCAGCCCCGAGCCAGCAATCAGCCCCAGCATTTT
CDR3: CASSTQPRASNQPQHF

size: few
V: TRBV2
J: TRBJ2-5
D: NA
DNA: TGTGCCAGCAGTGAACTTGCCCAGCTCCAAGCCCAGTACTTC
CDR3: CASSELAQLQAQYF

size: NA
V: TRBV20-1
J: TRBJ2-2
D: NA
DNA: TGCAGTGCGGATGAGCTGGGGCGCTCCGGGGAGCTGTTTTTT
CDR3: CSADELGRSGELFF

size: NA
V: TRBV15
J: TRBJ2-3
D: NA
DNA: TGTGCCACCAGCAGGCCCCTTAACGGCGCGGTAAATACGCAGTATTTT
CDR3: CATSRPLNGAVNTQYF

size: NA
V: TRBV19
J: TRBJ1-5
D: TRBD1
DNA: TGTGCCAGTAGTATAGTAGAAGGGGGCATTCAGCCCCAGCATTTT
CDR3: CASSIVEGGIQPQHF

size: few
V: TRBV15
J: TRBJ2-7
D: TRBD2
DNA: TGTGCCACCAGGAGGGGTGGGACTAGCGGCTACGAGCAGTACTTC
CDR3: CATRRGGTSGYEQYF

size: once
V: TRBV5-1
J: TRBJ1-2
D: NA
DNA: TGCGCCAGCAGCTTGACGCCGACTTCTAACTATGGCTACACCTTC
CDR3: CASSLTPTSNYGYTF

size: few
V: TRBV5-4
J: TRBJ1-6
D: NA
DNA: TGTGCCAGCAGCTTCCCAGGGTCGAATTCACCCCTCCACTTT
CDR3: CASSFPGSNSPLHF

size: NA
V: TRBV29-1
J: TRBJ2-1
D: NA
DNA: TGCAGCGTTGATTGGCAGTACAATGAGCAGTTCTTC
CDR3: CSVDWQYNEQFF

size: few
V: TRBV7-2
J: TRBJ2-7
D: NA
DNA: TGTGCCAGCTCCGGCCGTAGGAGCTCCTACGAGCAGTACTTC
CDR3: CASSGRRSSYEQYF

size: NA
V: TRBV6-2/TRBV6-3
J: TRBJ2-1
D: NA
DNA: TGTGCCAGCAATCAACCCCGGGACACCTCCTACAATGAGCAGTTCTTC
CDR3: CASNQPRDTSYNEQFF

size: few
V: TRBV28
J: TRBJ2-3
D: TRBD2
DNA: TGTGCCAGCAGTCCGGGAGGGCCAGATACGCAGTATTTT
CDR3: CASSPGGPDTQYF

size: NA
V: TRBV6-1
J: TRBJ1-6
D: NA
DNA: TGTGCCAGCAGTGAAGTCCGCTCCCTCCACTTT
CDR3: CASSEVRSLHF

size: few
V: TRBV7-2
J: TRBJ2-1
D: NA
DNA: TGTGCCAGCAGCGGGAGACCTAATGAGCAGTTCTTC
CDR3: CASSGRPNEQFF

size: once
V: TRBV7-9
J: TRBJ2-7
D: NA
DNA: TGTGCCAGCAGCGACATCCGGGACGGAGCCTACGAGCAGTACTTC
CDR3: CASSDIRDGAYEQYF

size: few
V: TRBV15
J: TRBJ2-7
D: NA
DNA: TGTGCCACCAGCAGAGATCGGGTCTACGAGCAGTACTTC
CDR3: CATSRDRVYEQYF

size: NA
V: TRBV27
J: TRBJ2-3
D: NA
DNA: TGTGCCAGCAGTACTTTGAGAGGCGACACAGATACGCAGTATTTT
CDR3: CASSTLRGDTDTQYF